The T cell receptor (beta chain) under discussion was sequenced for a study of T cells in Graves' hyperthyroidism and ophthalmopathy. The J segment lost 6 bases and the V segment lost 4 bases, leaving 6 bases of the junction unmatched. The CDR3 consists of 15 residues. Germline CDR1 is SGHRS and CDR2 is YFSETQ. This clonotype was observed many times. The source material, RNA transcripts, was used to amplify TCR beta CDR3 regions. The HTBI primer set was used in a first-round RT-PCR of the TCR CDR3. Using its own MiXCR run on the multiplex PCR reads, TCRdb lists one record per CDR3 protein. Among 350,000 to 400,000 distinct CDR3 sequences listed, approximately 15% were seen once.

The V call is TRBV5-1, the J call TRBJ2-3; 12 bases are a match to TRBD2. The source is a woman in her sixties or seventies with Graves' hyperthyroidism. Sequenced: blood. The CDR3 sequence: CASSPGLAGSDTQYF. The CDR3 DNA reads TGCGCCAGCAGCCCTGGACTAGCGGGAAGTGATACGCAGTATTTT.